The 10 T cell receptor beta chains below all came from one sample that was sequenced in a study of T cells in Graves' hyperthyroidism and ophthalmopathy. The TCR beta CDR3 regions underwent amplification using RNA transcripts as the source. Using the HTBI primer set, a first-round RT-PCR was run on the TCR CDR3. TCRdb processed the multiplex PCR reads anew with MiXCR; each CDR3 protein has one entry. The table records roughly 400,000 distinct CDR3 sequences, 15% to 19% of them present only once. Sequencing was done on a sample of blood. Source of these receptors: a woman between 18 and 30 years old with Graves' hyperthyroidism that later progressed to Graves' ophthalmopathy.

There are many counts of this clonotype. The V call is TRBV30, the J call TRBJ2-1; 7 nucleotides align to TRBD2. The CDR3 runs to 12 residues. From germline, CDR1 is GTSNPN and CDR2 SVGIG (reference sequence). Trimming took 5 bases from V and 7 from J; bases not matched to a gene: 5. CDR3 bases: TGTGCCTGGGGGGGGGTTTGGAATGAGCAGTTCTTC. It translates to CAWGGVWNEQFF.

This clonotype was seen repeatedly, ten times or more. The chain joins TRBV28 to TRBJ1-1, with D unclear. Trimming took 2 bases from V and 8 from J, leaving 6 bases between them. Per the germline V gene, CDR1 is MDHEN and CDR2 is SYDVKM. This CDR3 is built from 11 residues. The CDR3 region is CASSLDYEAFF. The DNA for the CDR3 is TGTGCCAGCAGTTTAGACTACGAAGCTTTCTTT.

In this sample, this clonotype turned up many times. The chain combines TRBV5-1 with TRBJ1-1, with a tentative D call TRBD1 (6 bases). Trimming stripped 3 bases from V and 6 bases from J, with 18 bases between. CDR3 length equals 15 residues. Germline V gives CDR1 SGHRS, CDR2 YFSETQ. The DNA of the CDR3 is TGCGCCAGCAGCTCCCACAGGGTAGGAGTCGCTGAAGCTTTCTTT. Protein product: CASSSHRVGVAEAFF.

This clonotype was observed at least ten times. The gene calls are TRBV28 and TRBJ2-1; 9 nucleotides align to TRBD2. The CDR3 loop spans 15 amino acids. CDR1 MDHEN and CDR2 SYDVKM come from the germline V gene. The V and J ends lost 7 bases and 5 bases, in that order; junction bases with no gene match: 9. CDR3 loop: CASIPRGLANNEQFF. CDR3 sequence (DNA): TGTGCCAGCATCCCACGGGGACTAGCCAACAATGAGCAGTTCTTC.

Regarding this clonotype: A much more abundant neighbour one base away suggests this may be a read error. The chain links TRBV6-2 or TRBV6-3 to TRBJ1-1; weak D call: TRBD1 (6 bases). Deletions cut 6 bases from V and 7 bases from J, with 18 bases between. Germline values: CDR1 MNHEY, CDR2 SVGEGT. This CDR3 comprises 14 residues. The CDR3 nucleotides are TGTGCCAGCAGAAACAACAGGGCGAGAGGTGAAGCTTTCTTT. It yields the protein CASRNNRARGEAFF.

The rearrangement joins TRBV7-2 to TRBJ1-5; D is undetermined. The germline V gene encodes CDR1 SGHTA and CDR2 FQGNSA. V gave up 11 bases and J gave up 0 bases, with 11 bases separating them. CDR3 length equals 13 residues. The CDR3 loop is CAVGTYSNQPQHF. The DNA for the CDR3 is TGTGCCGTCGGAACCTATAGCAATCAGCCCCAGCATTTT.

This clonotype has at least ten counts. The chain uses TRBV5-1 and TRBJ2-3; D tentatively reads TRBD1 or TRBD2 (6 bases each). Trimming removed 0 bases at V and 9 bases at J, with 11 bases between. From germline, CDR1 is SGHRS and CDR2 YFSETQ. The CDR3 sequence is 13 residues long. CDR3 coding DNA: TGCGCCAGCAGCTTGGCGGGGGCGGGAACGCAGTATTTT. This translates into CASSLAGAGTQYF.

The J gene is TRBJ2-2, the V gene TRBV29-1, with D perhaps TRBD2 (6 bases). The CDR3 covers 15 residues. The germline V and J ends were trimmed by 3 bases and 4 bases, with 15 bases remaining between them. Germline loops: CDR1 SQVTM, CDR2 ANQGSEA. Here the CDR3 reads CSVEGGKGATGELFF. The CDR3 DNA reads TGCAGCGTTGAGGGAGGTAAAGGGGCCACCGGGGAGCTGTTTTTT.

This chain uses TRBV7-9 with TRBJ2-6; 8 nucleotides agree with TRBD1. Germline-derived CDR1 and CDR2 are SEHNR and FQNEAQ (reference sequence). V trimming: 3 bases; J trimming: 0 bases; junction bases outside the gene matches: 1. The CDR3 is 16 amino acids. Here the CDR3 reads CASSFTGGSGANVLTF. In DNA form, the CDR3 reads TGTGCCAGCAGCTTCACAGGGGGCTCTGGGGCCAACGTCCTGACTTTC.

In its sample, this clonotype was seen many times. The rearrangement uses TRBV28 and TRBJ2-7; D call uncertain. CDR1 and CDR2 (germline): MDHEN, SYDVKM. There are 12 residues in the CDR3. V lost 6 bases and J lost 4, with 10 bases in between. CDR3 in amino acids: CASSQPGYEQYF. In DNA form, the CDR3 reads TGTGCCAGCAGCCAACCGGGTTACGAGCAGTACTTC.